One TCR beta chain is described in this entry. Antigen: not known. The source of the sample is a study of cytomegalovirus exposure and HLA in healthy donors. Findings of the study overall: It has been reported that TCR beta sequences accurately predicted the HLA-A and HLA-B alleles of most subjects. Later analysis identified 16,000 or so TCR beta sequences associated with HLA alleles, using a false discovery rate threshold of 0.05. Specificity of a few CMV-associated chains for CMV antigens was verified in vitro. As was reported, the classifier diagnosed cytomegalovirus status with high specificity and sensitivity.

The PCR made use of 60 Vbeta and 13 Jbeta primers. Generated by immunoSEQ multiplex PCR, the TCRdb table keeps only in-frame clones and is missing some. The sample has 100,000 to 150,000 clones, approximately 80% seen once. The trim removed 5 bases at V and 4 bases at J, leaving 6 bases unmatched. Germline V CDR1 and CDR2: SGHTA, FQGNSA. The CDR3 runs to 14 residues. The TCR originated in a male donor in good health and CMV-seronegative. Sequencing input: PBMCs. The V call is TRBV7-2, the J call TRBJ2-7; 9 bases are a match to TRBD2. The CDR3 here is CASSPRTSVYEQYF. The CDR3 nucleotides read TGTGCCAGCAGCCCGAGGACTAGCGTTTACGAGCAGTACTTC. Supplemented by reference TRBV7-2 and TRBJ2-7, the full variable domain reads GAGVSQSPSNKVTEKGKDVELRCDPISGHTALYWYRQSLGQGLEFLIYFQGNSAPDKSGLPSDRFSAERTGGSVSTLTIQRTQQEDSAVYLCASSPRTSVYEQYFGPGTRLTVT.